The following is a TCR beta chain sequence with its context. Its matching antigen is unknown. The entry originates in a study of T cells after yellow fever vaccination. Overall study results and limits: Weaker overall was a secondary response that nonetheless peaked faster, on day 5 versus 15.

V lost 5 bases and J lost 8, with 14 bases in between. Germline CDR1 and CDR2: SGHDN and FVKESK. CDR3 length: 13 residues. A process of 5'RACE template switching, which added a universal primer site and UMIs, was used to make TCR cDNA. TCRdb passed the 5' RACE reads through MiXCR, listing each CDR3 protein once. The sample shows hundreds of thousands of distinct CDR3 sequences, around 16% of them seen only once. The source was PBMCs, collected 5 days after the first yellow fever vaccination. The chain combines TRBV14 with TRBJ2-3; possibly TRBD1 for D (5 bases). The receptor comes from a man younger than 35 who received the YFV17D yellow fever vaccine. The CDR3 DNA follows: TGTGCCAGCAGCATCGAATCAAGGGGTACGCAGTATTTT. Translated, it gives CASSIESRGTQYF. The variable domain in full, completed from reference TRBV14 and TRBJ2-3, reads EAGVTQFPSHSVIEKGQTVTLRCDPISGHDNLYWYRRVMGKEIKFLLHFVKESKQDESGMPNNRFLAERTGGTYSTLKVQPAELEDSGVYFCASSIESRGTQYFGPGTRLTVL.